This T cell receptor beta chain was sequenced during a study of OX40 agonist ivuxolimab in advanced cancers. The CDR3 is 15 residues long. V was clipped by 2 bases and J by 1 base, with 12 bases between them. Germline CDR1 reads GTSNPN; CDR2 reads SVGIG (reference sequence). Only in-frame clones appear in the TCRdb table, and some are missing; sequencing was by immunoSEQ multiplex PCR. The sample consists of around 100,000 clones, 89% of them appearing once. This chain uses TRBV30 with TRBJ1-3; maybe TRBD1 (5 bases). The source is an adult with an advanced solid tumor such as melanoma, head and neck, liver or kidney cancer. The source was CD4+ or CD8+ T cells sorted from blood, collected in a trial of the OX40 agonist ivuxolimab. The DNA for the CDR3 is TGTGCCTGGAGTTCATGGGGGAGTTCTGGAAACACCATATATTTT. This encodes CAWSSWGSSGNTIYF.